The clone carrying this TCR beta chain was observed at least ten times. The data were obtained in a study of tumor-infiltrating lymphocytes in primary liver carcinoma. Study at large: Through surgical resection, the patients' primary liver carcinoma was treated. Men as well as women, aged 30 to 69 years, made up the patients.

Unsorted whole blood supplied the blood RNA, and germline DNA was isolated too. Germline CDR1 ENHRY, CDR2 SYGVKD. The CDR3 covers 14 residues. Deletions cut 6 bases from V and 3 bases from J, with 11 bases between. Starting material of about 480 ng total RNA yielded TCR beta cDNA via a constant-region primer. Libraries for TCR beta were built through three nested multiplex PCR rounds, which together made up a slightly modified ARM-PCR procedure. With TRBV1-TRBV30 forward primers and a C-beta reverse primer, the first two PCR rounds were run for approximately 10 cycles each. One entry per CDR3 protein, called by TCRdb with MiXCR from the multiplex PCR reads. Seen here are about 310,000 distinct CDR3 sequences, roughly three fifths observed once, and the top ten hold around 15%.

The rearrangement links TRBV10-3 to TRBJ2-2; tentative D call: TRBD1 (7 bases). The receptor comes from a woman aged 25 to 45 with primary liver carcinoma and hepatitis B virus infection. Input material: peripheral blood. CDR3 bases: TGTGCCATCAGGGGCAGGGGGGACACCGGGGAGCTGTTTTTT. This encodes CAIRGRGDTGELFF.